This paragraph covers one TCR beta chain sequence. This CDR3 has 14 amino acids. Germline V gives CDR1 SEHNR, CDR2 FQNEAQ (reference sequence). V dropped 1 base and J dropped 8 bases, with 14 bases sitting between them. The authors' processing: Estimates of nucleated cell counts were drawn from the amplification of reference gene primers. The assay was immunoSEQ multiplex PCR, and TCRdb's table has in-frame clones only and misses some. V and J calls plus clone size are reproduced from that table; the DNA served to infer D and trimming. The table includes around 400,000 clones, roughly 90% detected once. This sample was included in a study of blood T cell repertoires in COVID-19. Study details: Spain, Italy and the United States supplied samples that represented acute and convalescent COVID-19.

The V gene is TRBV7-9, the J gene TRBJ1-2; no firm D call. The sequence came from a man aged 40-49 years with acute or convalescent COVID-19. The sample was peripheral blood. CDR3 sequence: CASSLGTGGEGYTF. The CDR3 region has the DNA TGTGCCAGCAGCTTAGGTACCGGTGGAGAGGGCTACACCTTC.